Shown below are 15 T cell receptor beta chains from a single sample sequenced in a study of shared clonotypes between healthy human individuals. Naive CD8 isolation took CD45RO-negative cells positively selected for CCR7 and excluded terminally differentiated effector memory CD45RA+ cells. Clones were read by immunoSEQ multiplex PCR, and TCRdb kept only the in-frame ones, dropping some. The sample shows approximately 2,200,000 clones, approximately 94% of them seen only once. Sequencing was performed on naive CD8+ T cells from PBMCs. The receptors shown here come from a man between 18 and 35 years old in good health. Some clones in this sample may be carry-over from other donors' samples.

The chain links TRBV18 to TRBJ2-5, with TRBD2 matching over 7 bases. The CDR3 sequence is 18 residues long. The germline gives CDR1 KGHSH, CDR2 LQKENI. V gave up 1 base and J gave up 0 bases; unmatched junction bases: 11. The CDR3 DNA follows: TGTGCCAGCTCACCACTACGGGGGGAGGAATCGGACCAAGAGACCCAGTACTTC. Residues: CASSPLRGEESDQETQYF.

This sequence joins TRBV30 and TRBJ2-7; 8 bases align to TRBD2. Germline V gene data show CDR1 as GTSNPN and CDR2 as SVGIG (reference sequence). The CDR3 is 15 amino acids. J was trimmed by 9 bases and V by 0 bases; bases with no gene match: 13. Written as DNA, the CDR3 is TGTGCCTGGAGTGTAAGTCCAGCGGGGGCCAGGGGGCAGTACTTC. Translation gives CAWSVSPAGARGQYF.

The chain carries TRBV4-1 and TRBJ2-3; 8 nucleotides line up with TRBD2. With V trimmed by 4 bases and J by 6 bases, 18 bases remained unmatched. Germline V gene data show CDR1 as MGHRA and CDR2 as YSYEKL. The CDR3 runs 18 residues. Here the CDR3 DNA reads TGCGCCAGCAGCCCCGTTTTAGTCGGGGGGGAGGGGTCGGATACGCAGTATTTT. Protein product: CASSPVLVGGEGSDTQYF.

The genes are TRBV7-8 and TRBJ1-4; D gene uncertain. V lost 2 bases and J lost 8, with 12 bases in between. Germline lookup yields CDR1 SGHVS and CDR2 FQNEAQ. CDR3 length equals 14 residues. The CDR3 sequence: CASSLLSRPEKLFF. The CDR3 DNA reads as TGTGCCAGCAGCTTACTCTCCCGGCCCGAAAAACTGTTTTTT.

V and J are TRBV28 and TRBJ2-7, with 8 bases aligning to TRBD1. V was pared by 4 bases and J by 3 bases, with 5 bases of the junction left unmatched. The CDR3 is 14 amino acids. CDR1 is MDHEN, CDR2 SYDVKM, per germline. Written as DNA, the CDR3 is TGTGCCAGCAGTTCAGGACAGGGTCGCTACGAGCAGTACTTC. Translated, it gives CASSSGQGRYEQYF. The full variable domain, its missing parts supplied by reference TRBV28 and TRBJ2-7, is DVKVTQSSRYLVKRTGEKVFLECVQDMDHENMFWYRQDPGLGLRLIYFSYDVKMKEKGDIPEGYSVSREKKERFSLILESASTNQTSMYLCASSSGQGRYEQYFGPGTRLTVT.

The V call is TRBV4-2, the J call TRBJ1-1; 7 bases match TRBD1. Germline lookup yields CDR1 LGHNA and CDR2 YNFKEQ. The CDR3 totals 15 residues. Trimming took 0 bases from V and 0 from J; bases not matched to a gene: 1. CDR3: CASSQETGLNTEAFF. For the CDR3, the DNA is TGTGCCAGCAGCCAAGAGACAGGGTTGAACACTGAAGCTTTCTTT.

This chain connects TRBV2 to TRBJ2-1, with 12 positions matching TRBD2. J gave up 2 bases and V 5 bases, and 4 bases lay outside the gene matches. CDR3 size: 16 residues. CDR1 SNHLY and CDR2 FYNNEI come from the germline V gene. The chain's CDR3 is CASSMTSGSPYNEQFF. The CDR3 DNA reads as TGTGCCAGCAGTATGACTAGCGGGAGTCCCTACAATGAGCAGTTCTTC.

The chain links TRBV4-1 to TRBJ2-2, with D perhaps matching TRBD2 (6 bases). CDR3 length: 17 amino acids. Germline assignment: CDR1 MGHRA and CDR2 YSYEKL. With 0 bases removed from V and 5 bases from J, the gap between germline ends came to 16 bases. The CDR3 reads CASSQDRVSGLTGELFF. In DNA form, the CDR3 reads TGCGCCAGCAGCCAAGACCGTGTTAGCGGCCTGACCGGGGAGCTGTTTTTT.

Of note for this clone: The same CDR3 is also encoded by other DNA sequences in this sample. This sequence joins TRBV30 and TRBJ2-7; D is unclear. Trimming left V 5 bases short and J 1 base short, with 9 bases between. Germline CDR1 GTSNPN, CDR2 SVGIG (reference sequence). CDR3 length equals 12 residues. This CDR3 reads CAWGGLSYEQYF. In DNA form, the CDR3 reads TGTGCCTGGGGCGGCCTATCCTACGAGCAGTACTTC. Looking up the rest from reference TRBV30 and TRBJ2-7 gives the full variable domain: SQTIHQWPATLVQPVGSPLSLECTVEGTSNPNLYWYRQAAGRGLQLLFYSVGIGQISSEVPQNLSASRPQDRQFILSSKKLLLSDSGFYLCAWGGLSYEQYFGPGTRLTVT.

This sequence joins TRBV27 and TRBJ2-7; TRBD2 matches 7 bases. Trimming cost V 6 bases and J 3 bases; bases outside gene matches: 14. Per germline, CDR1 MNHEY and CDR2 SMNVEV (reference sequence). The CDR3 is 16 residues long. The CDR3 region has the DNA TGTGCCAGCAGCCCAGCGGGGCCTCCCTTCGGCTACGAGCAGTACTTC. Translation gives CASSPAGPPFGYEQYF.

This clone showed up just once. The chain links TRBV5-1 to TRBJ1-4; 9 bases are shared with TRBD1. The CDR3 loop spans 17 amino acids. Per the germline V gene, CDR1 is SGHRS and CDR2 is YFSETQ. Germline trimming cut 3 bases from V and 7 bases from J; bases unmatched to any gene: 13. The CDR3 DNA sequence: TGCGCCAGCAGCTCGGGGGTGGCCGGGACAGGGTTTGAAAAACTGTTTTTT. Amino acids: CASSSGVAGTGFEKLFF. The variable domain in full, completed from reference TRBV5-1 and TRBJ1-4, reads KAGVTQTPRYLIKTRGQQVTLSCSPISGHRSVSWYQQTPGQGLQFLFEYFSETQRNKGNFPGRFSGRQFSNSRSEMNVSTLELGDSALYLCASSSGVAGTGFEKLFFGSGTQLSVL.

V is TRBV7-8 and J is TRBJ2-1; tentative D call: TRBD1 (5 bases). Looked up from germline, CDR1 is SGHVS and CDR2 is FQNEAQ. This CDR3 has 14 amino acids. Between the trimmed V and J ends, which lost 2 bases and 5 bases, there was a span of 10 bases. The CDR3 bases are TGTGCCAGCAGCTTATTTGCAGGGAACAATGAGCAGTTCTTC. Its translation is CASSLFAGNNEQFF.

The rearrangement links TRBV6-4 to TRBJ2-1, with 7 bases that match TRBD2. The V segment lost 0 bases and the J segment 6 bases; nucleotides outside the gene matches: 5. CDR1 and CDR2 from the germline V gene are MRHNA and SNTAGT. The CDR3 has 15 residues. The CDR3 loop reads CASSDSWGGSNEQFF. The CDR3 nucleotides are TGTGCCAGCAGTGACTCGTGGGGCGGGAGCAATGAGCAGTTCTTC.

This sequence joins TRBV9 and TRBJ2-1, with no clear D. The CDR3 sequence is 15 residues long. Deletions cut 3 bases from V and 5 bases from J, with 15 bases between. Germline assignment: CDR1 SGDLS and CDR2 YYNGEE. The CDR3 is CASSGLAGFDNEQFF. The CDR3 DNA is TGTGCCAGCAGCGGTTTAGCTGGATTTGACAATGAGCAGTTCTTC.

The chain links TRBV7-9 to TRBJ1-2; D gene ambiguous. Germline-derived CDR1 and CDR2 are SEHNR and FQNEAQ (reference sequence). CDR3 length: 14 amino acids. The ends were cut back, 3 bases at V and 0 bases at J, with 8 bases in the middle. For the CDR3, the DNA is TGTGCCAGCAGCTTCAACGAGGCTAACTATGGCTACACCTTC. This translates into CASSFNEANYGYTF.